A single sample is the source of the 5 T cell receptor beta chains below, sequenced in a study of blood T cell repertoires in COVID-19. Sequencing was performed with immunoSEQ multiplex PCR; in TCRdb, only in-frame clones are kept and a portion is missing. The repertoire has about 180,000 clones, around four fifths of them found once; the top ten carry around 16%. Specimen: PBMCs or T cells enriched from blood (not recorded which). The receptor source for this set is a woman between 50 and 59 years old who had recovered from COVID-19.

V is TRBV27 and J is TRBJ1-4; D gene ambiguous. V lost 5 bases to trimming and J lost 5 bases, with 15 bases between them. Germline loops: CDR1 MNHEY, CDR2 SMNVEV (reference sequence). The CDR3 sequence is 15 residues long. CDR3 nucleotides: TGTGCCAGCAGTGGGTCAATAATGAGGAATGAAAAACTGTTTTTT. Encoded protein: CASSGSIMRNEKLFF.

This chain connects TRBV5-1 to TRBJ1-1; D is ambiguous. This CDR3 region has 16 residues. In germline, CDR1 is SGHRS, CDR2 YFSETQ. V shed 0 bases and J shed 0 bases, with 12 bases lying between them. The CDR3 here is CASSLAPPTVNTEAFF. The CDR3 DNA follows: TGCGCCAGCAGCTTGGCCCCCCCCACAGTGAACACTGAAGCTTTCTTT.

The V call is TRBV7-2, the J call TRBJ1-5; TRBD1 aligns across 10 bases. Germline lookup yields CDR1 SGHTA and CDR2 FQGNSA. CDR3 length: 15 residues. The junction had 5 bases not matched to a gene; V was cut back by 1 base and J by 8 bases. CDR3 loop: CASSLVGTGEEPQHF. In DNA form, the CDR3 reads TGTGCCAGCAGCTTAGTCGGGACAGGGGAAGAGCCCCAGCATTTT.

The CDR3, as DNA: TGTGCCAGCAGCCAAGGGGGCGGGAGGGCGGACGAGCAGTACTTC. It translates to CASSQGGGRADEQYF. The chain combines TRBV3-1 (or the pseudogene TRBV3-2) with TRBJ2-7, with 9 nucleotides matching TRBD2. The ends lost 1 base at V and 5 bases at J; junction bases unmatched: 6. CDR3 length: 15 amino acids. Per germline, CDR1 LGHDT and CDR2 YNNKEL (reference sequence).

CDR3 loop: CASSGQGDYGYTF. The CDR3 DNA follows: TGTGCCAGCTCCGGACAGGGGGACTATGGCTACACCTTC. The chain joins TRBV18 to TRBJ1-2; 10 nucleotides agree with TRBD1. Unmatched junction bases numbered 1, after V lost 6 bases and J lost 3 bases. The CDR3 has 13 amino acids. Germline assignment: CDR1 KGHSH and CDR2 LQKENI.